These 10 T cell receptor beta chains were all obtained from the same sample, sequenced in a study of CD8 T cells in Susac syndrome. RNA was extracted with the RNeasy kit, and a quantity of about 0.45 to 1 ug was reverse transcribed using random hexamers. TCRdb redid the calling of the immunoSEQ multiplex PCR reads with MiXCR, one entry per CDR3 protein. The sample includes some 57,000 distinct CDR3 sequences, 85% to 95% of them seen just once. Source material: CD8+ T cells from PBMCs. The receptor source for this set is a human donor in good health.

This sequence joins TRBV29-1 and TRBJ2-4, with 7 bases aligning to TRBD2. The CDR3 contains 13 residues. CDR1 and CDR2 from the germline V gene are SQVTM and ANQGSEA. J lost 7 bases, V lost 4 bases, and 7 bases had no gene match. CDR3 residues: CSVGASGGNIQYF. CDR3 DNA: TGCAGCGTTGGGGCTAGCGGAGGGAACATTCAGTACTTC.

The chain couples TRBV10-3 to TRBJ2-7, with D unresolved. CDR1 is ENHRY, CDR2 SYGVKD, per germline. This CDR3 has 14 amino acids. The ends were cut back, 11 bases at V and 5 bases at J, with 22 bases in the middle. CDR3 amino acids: CADSGRKVLDEQYF. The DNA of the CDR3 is TGTGCCGACTCCGGACGGAAGGTTCTAGACGAGCAGTACTTC.

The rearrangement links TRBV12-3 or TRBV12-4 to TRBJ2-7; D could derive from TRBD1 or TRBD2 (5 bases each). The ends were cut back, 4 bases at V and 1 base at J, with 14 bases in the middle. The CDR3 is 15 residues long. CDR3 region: CASSWTPGPSYEQYF. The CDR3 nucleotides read TGTGCCAGCAGTTGGACCCCGGGGCCGTCCTACGAGCAGTACTTC.

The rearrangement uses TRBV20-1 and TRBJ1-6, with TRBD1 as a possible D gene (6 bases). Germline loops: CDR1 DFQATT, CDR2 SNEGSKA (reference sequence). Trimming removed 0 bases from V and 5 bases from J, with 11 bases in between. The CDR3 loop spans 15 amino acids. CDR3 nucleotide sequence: TGCAGTGCTAGAGATCTGGCAGGGGATAATTCACCCCTCCACTTT. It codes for CSARDLAGDNSPLHF.

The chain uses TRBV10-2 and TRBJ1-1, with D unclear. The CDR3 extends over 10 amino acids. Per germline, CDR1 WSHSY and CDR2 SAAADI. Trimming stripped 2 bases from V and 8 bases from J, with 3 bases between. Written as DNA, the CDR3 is TGCGCCAGCAGTGAGAGGGAAGCTTTCTTT. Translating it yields CASSEREAFF.

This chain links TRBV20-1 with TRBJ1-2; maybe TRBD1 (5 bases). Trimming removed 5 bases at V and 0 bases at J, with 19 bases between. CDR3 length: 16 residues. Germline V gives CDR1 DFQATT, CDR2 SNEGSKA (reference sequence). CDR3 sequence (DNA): TGCAGTGCTCAAGAGAGTCCAGGGTATTCTAACTATGGCTACACCTTC. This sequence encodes CSAQESPGYSNYGYTF.

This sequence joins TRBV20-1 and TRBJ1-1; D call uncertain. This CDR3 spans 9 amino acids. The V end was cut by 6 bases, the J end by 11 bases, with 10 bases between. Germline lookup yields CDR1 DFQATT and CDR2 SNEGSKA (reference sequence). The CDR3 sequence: CSAPARAFF. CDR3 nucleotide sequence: TGCAGTGCGCCCGCCAGGGCTTTCTTT.

The CDR3 region has the DNA TGTGCCAGCAGCCAAGAAAAACTCTTGAACACTGAAGCTTTCTTT. Translating gives CASSQEKLLNTEAFF. The J gene is TRBJ1-1, the V gene TRBV3-1; D is unclear. The V end was cut by 0 bases, the J end by 0 bases, with 8 bases between. Germline loops: CDR1 LGHDT, CDR2 YNNKEL (reference sequence). This CDR3 comprises 15 residues. Based on the CDR3 plus reference TRBV3-1 and TRBJ1-1, the full variable domain is DTAVSQTPKYLVTQMGNDKSIKCEQNLGHDTMYWYKQDSKKFLKIMFSYNNKELIINETVPNRFSPKSPDKAHLNLHINSLELGDSAVYFCASSQEKLLNTEAFFGQGTRLTVV.

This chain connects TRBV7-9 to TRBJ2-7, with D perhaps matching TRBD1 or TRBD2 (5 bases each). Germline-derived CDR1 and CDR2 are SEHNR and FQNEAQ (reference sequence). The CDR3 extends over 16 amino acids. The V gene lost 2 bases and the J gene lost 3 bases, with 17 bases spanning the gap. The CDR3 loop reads CASSLRDLSLHYEQYF. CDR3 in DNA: TGTGCCAGCAGCTTACGGGACCTCTCCTTGCACTACGAGCAGTACTTC.

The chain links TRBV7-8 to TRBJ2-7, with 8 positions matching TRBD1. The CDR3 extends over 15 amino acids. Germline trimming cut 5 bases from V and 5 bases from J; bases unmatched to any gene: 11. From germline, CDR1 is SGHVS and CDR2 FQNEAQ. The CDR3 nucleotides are TGTGCCAGCAGCCAAAGAGGACAGGGATATAACGAGCAGTACTTC. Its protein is CASSQRGQGYNEQYF.